This is a list of T cell receptor beta chains from one sample in a study of immune evolution from preneoplasia to lung adenocarcinoma. The repertoire was sequenced with immunoSEQ multiplex PCR; TCRdb's copy has only in-frame clones and lacks some. The data hold more than 8,000 clones, with about 80% observed a single time. Specimen: FFPE minimally invasive lung adenocarcinoma tissue. These receptors were collected from a person aged 70 to 85 with lung adenocarcinoma. Some clones in this sample may be carry-over from other donors' samples. Each CDR3 is given with its conserved first and last residue. D genes are given only for firm matches. Size is omitted from some rows. Given values are once, few, many or a class for expanded clones.

v_gene	d_gene	abundance	len	j_gene	CDR3nt	CDR3aa
TRBV25-1	TRBD1	-	15	TRBJ2-3	TGTGCCAGCAGTGCGTGGGACAGGAGCACAGATACGCAGTATTTT	CASSAWDRSTDTQYF
TRBV2	TRBD2	-	14	TRBJ2-1	TGTGCCAGCAGTGTGGCGGGGGTGGGCAATGAGCAGTTCTTC	CASSVAGVGNEQFF
TRBV12-5	-	-	12	TRBJ1-5	TGTGCCAGTTGTACGGGGAGTCAGCCCCAGCATTTT	CASCTGSQPQHF
TRBV5-6	-	-	16	TRBJ1-5	TGTGCCAGCAGCTTTGGCTTGGCAGGGTCAAATCAGCCCCAGCATTTT	CASSFGLAGSNQPQHF
TRBV28	-	-	12	TRBJ1-3	TGTGCCAGCAGTTTCGTGGGTGGCACCATATATTTT	CASSFVGGTIYF
TRBV5-8	-	few	13	TRBJ1-1	TGTGCCAGCAGCTTCCGGGGAAGGGGTGAAGCTTTCTTT	CASSFRGRGEAFF
TRBV7-9	-	-	14	TRBJ2-5	TGTGCCAGCAGCTTGTCCTCGAGGGGAGAGACCCAGTACTTC	CASSLSSRGETQYF
TRBV14	-	-	15	TRBJ2-1	TGTGCCAGCAGCGTTCTTCAAGCGGACTACAATGAGCAGTTCTTC	CASSVLQADYNEQFF
TRBV19	TRBD1	-	13	TRBJ2-3	TGTGCCAGTAGTCCGGGACAGGGGGATACACAGTATTTT	CASSPGQGDTQYF
TRBV2	-	-	15	TRBJ2-1	TGTGCCATCATACTAGCAGTTAGCTCCTACAATGAGCAGTTCTTC	CAIILAVSSYNEQFF
TRBV19	-	-	12	TRBJ1-5	TGTGCCAGTATCAGGGTGGGGCAGCCCCAGCATTTT	CASIRVGQPQHF
TRBV10-1	TRBD2	-	15	TRBJ2-1	TGCGCCAGCACCCTAGCCGGGACTAGCGAAGGTGAGCAGTTCTTC	CASTLAGTSEGEQFF
TRBV6-5	TRBD2	-	15	TRBJ2-3	TGTGCCAGCAGCCAAAGCGGGGGGGCCGGAGATACGCAGTATTTT	CASSQSGGAGDTQYF
TRBV10-3	TRBD1	-	15	TRBJ2-3	TGTGCCATCAGTCCTGGACAGGGTCTCACAGATACGCAGTATTTT	CAISPGQGLTDTQYF
TRBV6-5	-	-	15	TRBJ1-1	TGTGCCACCAAAGGGGCAGCTCGCCGGCTCACTGAAGCTTCCTTT	CATKGAARRLTEASF
TRBV6-6	TRBD1	-	14	TRBJ2-5	TGTGCCAGCAGTTACGGGACAGAACAAGAGACCCAGTACTTC	CASSYGTEQETQYF
TRBV28	-	-	14	TRBJ2-7	TGTGCCAGCAGACCGGGTCAATCCAACTACGAGCAGTACTTC	CASRPGQSNYEQYF
TRBV11-3	TRBD2	once	16	TRBJ2-7	TGTGCCAGCAGCTTAAGTACAAGCGGGAGTTACTACGAGCAGTACTTC	CASSLSTSGSYYEQYF
TRBV6-4	TRBD1	-	16	TRBJ2-7	TGTGCCACCACTAAAGGACAGGGGGCTTTCTCCTACGAGCAGTACTTC	CATTKGQGAFSYEQYF
TRBV19	TRBD2	-	13	TRBJ2-1	TGTGCCAGTCTGGGGGGAGGGAGGGATGAGCAGTTCTTC	CASLGGGRDEQFF
TRBV6-4	-	-	14	TRBJ1-1	TGTGCCAGCAGTGAACTGGCTGAGAGTACTGAAGCTTTCTTT	CASSELAESTEAFF
TRBV14	-	few	14	TRBJ2-7	TGTGCCAGCAGCCAAGATGATGCGAGGCACGAGCAGTACTTC	CASSQDDARHEQYF